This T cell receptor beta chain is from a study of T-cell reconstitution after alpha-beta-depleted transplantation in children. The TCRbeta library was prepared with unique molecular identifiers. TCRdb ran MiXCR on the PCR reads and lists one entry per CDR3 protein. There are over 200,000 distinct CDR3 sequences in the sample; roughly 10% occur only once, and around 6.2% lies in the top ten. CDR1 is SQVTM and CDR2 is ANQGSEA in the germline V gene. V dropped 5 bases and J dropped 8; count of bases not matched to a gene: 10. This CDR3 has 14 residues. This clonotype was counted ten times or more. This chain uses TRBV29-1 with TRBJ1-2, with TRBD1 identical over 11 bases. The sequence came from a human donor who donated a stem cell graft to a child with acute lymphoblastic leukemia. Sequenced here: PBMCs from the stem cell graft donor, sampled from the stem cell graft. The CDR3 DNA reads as TGCAGCGTTTTCCGGACAGGGGGCAGGATCGGCTACACCTTC. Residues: CSVFRTGGRIGYTF. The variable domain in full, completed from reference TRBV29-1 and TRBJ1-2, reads SAVISQKPSRDICQRGTSLTIQCQVDSQVTMMFWYRQQPGQSLTLIATANQGSEATYESGFVIDKFPISRPNLTFSTLTVSNMSPEDSSIYLCSVFRTGGRIGYTFGSGTRLTVV.